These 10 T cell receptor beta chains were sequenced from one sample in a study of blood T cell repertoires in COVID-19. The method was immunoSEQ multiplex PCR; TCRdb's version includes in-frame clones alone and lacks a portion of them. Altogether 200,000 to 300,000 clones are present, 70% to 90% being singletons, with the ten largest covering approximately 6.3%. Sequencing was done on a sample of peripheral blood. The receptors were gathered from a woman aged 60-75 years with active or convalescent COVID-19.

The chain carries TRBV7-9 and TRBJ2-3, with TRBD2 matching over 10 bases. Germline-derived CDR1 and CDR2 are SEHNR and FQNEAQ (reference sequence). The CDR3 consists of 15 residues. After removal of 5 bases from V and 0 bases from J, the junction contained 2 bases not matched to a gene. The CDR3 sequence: CASSALAGSTDTQYF. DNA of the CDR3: TGTGCCAGCAGCGCACTAGCGGGGAGCACAGATACGCAGTATTTT.

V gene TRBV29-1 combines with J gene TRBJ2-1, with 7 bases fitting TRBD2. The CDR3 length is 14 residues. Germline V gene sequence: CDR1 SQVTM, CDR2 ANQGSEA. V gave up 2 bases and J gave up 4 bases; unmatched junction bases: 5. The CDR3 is CSVERLAAYNEQFF. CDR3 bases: TGCAGCGTTGAACGGCTAGCGGCTTACAATGAGCAGTTCTTC.

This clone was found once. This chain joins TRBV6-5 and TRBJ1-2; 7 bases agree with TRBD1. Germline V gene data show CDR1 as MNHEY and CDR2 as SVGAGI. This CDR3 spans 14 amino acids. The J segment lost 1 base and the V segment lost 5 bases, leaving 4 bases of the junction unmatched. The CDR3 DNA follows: TGTGCCAGCAGTCGGGACAGAGATAACTATGGCTACACCTTC. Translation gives CASSRDRDNYGYTF.

CDR3 sequence reads: CASREGGAYNEQYV. CDR3 DNA sequence: TGTGCCAGCCGTGAAGGGGGGGCCTATAACGAGCAGTACGTC. This chain uses TRBV28 with TRBJ2-7, with D possibly matching TRBD2 (7 bases). The CDR3 is 14 residues long. The germline gives CDR1 MDHEN, CDR2 SYDVKM. Trimming left V 8 bases short and J 5 bases short, with 19 bases between.

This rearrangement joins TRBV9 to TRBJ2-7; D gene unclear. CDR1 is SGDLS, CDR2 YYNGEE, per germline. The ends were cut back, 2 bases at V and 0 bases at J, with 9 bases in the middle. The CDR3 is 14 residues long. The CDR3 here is CASSVSPSSYEQYF. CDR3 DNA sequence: TGTGCCAGCAGCGTTAGCCCAAGCTCCTACGAGCAGTACTTC.

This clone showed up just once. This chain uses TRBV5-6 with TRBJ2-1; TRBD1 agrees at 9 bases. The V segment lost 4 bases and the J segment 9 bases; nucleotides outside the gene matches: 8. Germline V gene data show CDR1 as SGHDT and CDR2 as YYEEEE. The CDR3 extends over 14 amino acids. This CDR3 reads CASSLGQGMGEQFF. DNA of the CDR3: TGTGCCAGCAGCCTAGGACAGGGGATGGGTGAGCAGTTCTTC.

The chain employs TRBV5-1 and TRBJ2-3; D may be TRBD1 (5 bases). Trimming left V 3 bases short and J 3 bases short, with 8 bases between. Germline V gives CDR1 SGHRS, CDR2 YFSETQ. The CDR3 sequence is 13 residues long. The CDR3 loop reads CASSSPGTDTQYF. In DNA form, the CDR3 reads TGCGCCAGCAGCTCTCCAGGGACAGATACGCAGTATTTT.

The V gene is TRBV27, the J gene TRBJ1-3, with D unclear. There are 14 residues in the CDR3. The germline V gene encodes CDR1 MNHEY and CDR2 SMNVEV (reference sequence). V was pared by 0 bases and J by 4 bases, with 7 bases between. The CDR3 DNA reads TGTGCCAGCAGTTTATCAGGAGCCGGAAACACCATATATTTT. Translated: CASSLSGAGNTIYF.

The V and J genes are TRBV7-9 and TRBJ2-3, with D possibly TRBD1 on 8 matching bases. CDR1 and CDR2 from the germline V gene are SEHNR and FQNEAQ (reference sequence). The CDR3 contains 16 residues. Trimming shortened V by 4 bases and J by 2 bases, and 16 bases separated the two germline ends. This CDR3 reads CASSWGGTGLTDTQYF. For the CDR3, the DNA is TGTGCCAGCAGCTGGGGGGGGACAGGCCTCACAGATACGCAGTATTTT.

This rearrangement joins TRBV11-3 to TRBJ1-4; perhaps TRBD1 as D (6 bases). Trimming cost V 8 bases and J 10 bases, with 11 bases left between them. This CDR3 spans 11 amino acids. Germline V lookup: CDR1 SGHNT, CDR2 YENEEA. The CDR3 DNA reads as TGTGCCAGCGCAGGGGTGGGAAAACTGTTTTTT. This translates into CASAGVGKLFF. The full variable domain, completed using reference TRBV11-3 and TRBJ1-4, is EAGVVQSPRYKIIEKKQPVAFWCNPISGHNTLYWYLQNLGQGPELLIRYENEEAVDDSQLPKDRFSAERLKGVDSTLKIQPAELGDSAVYLCASAGVGKLFFGSGTQLSVL.